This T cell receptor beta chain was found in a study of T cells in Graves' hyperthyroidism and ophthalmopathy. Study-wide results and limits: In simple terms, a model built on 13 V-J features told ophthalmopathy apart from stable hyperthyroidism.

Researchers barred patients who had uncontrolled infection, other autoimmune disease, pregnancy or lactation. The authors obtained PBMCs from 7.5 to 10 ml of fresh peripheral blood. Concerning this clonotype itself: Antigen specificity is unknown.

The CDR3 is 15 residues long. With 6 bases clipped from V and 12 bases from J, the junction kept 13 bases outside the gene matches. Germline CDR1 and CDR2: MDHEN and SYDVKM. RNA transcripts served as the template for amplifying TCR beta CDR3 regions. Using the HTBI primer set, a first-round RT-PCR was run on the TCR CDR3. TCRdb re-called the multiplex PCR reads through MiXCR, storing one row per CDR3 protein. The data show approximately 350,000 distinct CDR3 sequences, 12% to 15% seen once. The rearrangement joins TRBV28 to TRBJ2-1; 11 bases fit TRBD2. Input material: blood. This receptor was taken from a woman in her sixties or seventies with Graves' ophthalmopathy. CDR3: CASSKLAGVSGSQFF. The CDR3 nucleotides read TGTGCCAGCAGCAAACTAGCGGGAGTCTCTGGGTCGCAGTTCTTC.